The 27 T cell receptor beta chains presented below share a single source sample, sequenced in a study of cytomegalovirus exposure and HLA in healthy donors (TCRdb year 2017). Library creation used the immunoSEQ multiplex PCR assay. The multiplex PCR relied on a mix of 60 forward primers for TCR Vbeta segments and 13 reverse primers for TCR Jbeta segments. Held by TCRdb, this immuneACCESS table contains in-frame sequences only and omits some clones. Under half of the omission traces to an unresolved V gene where checked; the cause of the rest is unknown. The sample table holds more than 95,000 clones, of which about three quarters were seen once. The top ten constitute approximately 3.5% of the sample. Sample: PBMCs. The receptors originated from a man aged 30 to 39 in good health and CMV-seronegative.

This clone was seen a few times. The gene calls are TRBV27 and TRBJ1-2; D remains unclear. Germline loops: CDR1 MNHEY, CDR2 SMNVEV (reference sequence). The V end was cut by 6 bases, the J end by 5 bases, with 10 bases between. This CDR3 region has 12 residues. CDR3 bases: TGTGCCAGCAGGGCCCCCGGGTATGGCTACACCTTC. Its protein is CASRAPGYGYTF.

The chain joins TRBV6-1 to TRBJ1-2; 7 nucleotides agree with TRBD1. CDR1 and CDR2 (germline): MNHNS, SASEGT. With V trimmed by 4 bases and J by 4 bases, 15 bases remained unmatched. The CDR3 covers 17 residues. The CDR3 DNA sequence: TGTGCCAGCAGTGTGAAGATAGGGACAGACTTGAGCTATGGCTACACCTTC. This gives the protein CASSVKIGTDLSYGYTF.

This chain joins TRBV4-1 and TRBJ2-7; the D gene is possibly TRBD2 (5 bases). Germline lookup yields CDR1 MGHRA and CDR2 YSYEKL. V lost 1 base and J 7 bases, leaving 11 bases between the germline ends. The CDR3 contains 13 residues. The CDR3 region is CASSQVGSGEQYF. CDR3 in DNA: TGCGCCAGCAGCCAAGTGGGGTCGGGAGAGCAGTACTTC.

This clone has more than one count but fewer than ten. The chain combines TRBV6-5 with TRBJ2-7, with 7 bases identical to TRBD1. V was pared by 2 bases and J by 5 bases, with 3 bases of the junction left unmatched. The CDR3 sequence is 13 residues long. Germline CDR1 reads MNHEY; CDR2 reads SVGAGI. The CDR3 protein is CASSYGTVNEQYF. The CDR3 coding sequence is TGTGCCAGCAGTTACGGGACAGTCAACGAGCAGTACTTC.

This chain uses TRBV5-1 with TRBJ2-2, with 7 nucleotides matching TRBD1. The CDR3 is 15 residues long. The germline gives CDR1 SGHRS, CDR2 YFSETQ. V lost 0 bases and J lost 7; bases outside the gene matches: 6. This CDR3 reads CASSLGQGDGGELFF. CDR3 nucleotide sequence: TGCGCCAGCAGCTTGGGCCAGGGGGATGGCGGGGAGCTGTTTTTT.

The rearrangement uses TRBV28 and TRBJ2-1, with D tentatively TRBD1 (5 bases). The CDR3 length is 12 residues. V was pared by 6 bases and J by 15 bases, with 18 bases between. The V gene's germline CDR1 is MDHEN and CDR2 SYDVKM. The CDR3 reads CASSPRRTMGFF. The CDR3 DNA reads as TGTGCCAGCAGCCCTCGTAGGACAATGGGGTTCTTC. The variable domain in full, completed from reference TRBV28 and TRBJ2-1, reads DVKVTQSSRYLVKRTGEKVFLECVQDMDHENMFWYRQDPGLGLRLIYFSYDVKMKEKGDIPEGYSVSREKKERFSLILESASTNQTSMYLCASSPRRTMGFFGPGTRLTVL.

This clone occurred a few times. The CDR3 loop is CASRRTGSEAFF. The CDR3 DNA is TGCGCCAGCCGTAGGACAGGGTCTGAAGCTTTCTTT. This chain uses TRBV10-2 with TRBJ1-1; the match to TRBD1 covers 8 bases. V shed 8 bases and J 6 bases; nucleotides not matched to a gene: 5. From germline, CDR1 is WSHSY and CDR2 SAAADI. There are 12 residues in the CDR3.

The chain couples TRBV27 to TRBJ1-6; unclear D gene. V was shortened by 8 bases and J by 8 bases, with 13 bases between the two germline ends. Germline values: CDR1 MNHEY, CDR2 SMNVEV (reference sequence). This CDR3 is 13 amino acids long. Here the CDR3 reads CASGRDLYSPLHF. Written as DNA, the CDR3 is TGTGCCAGCGGACGGGATCTTTATTCACCCCTCCACTTT.

The chain recombines TRBV28 with TRBJ1-5; 8 bases agree with TRBD1. V shed 6 bases, J shed 1 base, and the junction held 5 bases outside the gene matches. This CDR3 is built from 15 residues. CDR1 is MDHEN, CDR2 SYDVKM, per germline. CDR3 sequence: CASSPGGGSNQPQHF. DNA of the CDR3: TGTGCCAGCAGCCCAGGGGGCGGAAGCAATCAGCCCCAGCATTTT.

The chain recombines TRBV7-9 with TRBJ2-3; weak D call: TRBD2 (6 bases). The CDR3 has 16 amino acids. V was shortened by 3 bases and J by 1 base, with 14 bases between the two germline ends. CDR1 and CDR2 (germline): SEHNR, FQNEAQ (reference sequence). CDR3 bases: TGTGCCAGCAGCTTCCTTTGGGTAGCGGGCACAGATACGCAGTATTTT. It translates to CASSFLWVAGTDTQYF.

The V and J genes are TRBV5-8 and TRBJ1-2; 7 bases fit TRBD1. The CDR3 contains 14 residues. J lost 2 bases, V lost 2 bases, and 3 bases had no gene match. Germline V gives CDR1 SGHTS, CDR2 YDEGEE. The CDR3 nucleotides read TGTGCCAGCAGCTTATCAGGGGGGAACTATGGCTACACCTTC. Encoded protein: CASSLSGGNYGYTF.

V usage is TRBV9 and J usage is TRBJ2-1; D perhaps matches TRBD2 (6 bases). From germline, CDR1 is SGDLS and CDR2 YYNGEE. The CDR3 loop spans 15 amino acids. V lost 0 bases, J lost 4 bases, and 11 bases lay in between. The CDR3 here is CASSVAPGLYNEQFF. CDR3 DNA: TGTGCCAGCAGCGTAGCTCCCGGACTATACAATGAGCAGTTCTTC. Full variable domain (outside the CDR3, taken from reference TRBV9 and TRBJ2-1): DSGVTQTPKHLITATGQRVTLRCSPRSGDLSVYWYQQSLDQGLQFLIQYYNGEERAKGNILERFSAQQFPDLHSELNLSSLELGDSALYFCASSVAPGLYNEQFFGPGTRLTVL.

This clone ranks as medium-sized (0.01 to 0.1%). This chain connects TRBV10-2 to TRBJ1-1, with unresolved D. Germline-derived CDR1 and CDR2 are WSHSY and SAAADI. The CDR3 contains 11 residues. Trimming took off 8 bases at V and 1 base at J, with 5 bases between the two ends. CDR3: CASGQNTEAFF. The CDR3 nucleotides read TGCGCCAGCGGGCAGAACACTGAAGCTTTCTTT.

This clone was seen only a few times. The chain is built from TRBV15 and TRBJ1-2; 9 nucleotides align to TRBD1. The junction had 5 bases not matched to a gene; V was cut back by 1 base and J by 8 bases. The CDR3 contains 14 residues. CDR1 and CDR2 (germline): LNHNV, YYDKDF (reference sequence). In DNA form, the CDR3 reads TGTGCCACCAGCAGAGGGGGACAGGGATTCGGCTACACCTTC. Translating gives CATSRGGQGFGYTF.

The V gene is TRBV2, the J gene TRBJ2-2; 9 bases align to TRBD1. The CDR3 totals 14 residues. The V gene's germline CDR1 is SNHLY and CDR2 FYNNEI. Losses at the gene ends were 6 bases for V and 10 bases for J; bases not matched to a gene: 9. CDR3 region: CASSVGTGFEELFF. CDR3 in DNA: TGTGCCAGCAGCGTCGGGACAGGGTTTGAGGAGCTGTTTTTT.

V is TRBV5-6 and J is TRBJ2-7; maybe TRBD2 (5 bases). The CDR3 is 13 residues long. The germline V gene encodes CDR1 SGHDT and CDR2 YYEEEE. The V gene lost 3 bases and the J gene lost 4 bases, with 11 bases spanning the gap. The CDR3 spells CASSWWTGYEQYF. The DNA of the CDR3 is TGTGCCAGCAGCTGGTGGACGGGATACGAGCAGTACTTC.

The V call is TRBV7-2, the J call TRBJ2-7; 13 bases line up with TRBD2. This CDR3 is built from 16 residues. The V and J ends lost 5 bases and 2 bases, in that order; junction bases with no gene match: 6. Looked up from germline, CDR1 is SGHTA and CDR2 is FQGNSA. In DNA form, the CDR3 reads TGTGCCAGCAGCCGGGCAACTAGCGGGGGGGCCTACGAGCAGTACTTC. Translating gives CASSRATSGGAYEQYF.

This clone was seen more than once but under ten times. The rearrangement links TRBV28 to TRBJ1-1; 9 bases agree with TRBD1. The germline CDR1 and CDR2 sequences are MDHEN and SYDVKM. This CDR3 contains 15 residues. V lost 6 bases and J lost 1; bases outside the gene matches: 6. The CDR3 loop is CASRPVGQGNTEAFF. In DNA, the CDR3 is TGTGCCAGCAGGCCCGTGGGACAGGGGAACACTGAAGCTTTCTTT.

The rearrangement joins TRBV6-1 to TRBJ2-7, with 9 bases identical to TRBD2. The CDR3 spans 14 residues. The V gene's germline CDR1 is MNHNS and CDR2 SASEGT. J gave up 4 bases and V 3 bases, and 4 bases lay outside the gene matches. DNA for the CDR3: TGTGCCAGCAGTGAGGCGGGGGGGCCTTACGAGCAGTACTTC. Translation: CASSEAGGPYEQYF.

The chain has TRBV5-1 and TRBJ1-1, with 11 bases that match TRBD1. CDR1 is SGHRS and CDR2 is YFSETQ in the germline V gene. The CDR3 is 15 amino acids. With 5 bases clipped from V and 4 bases from J, the junction kept 7 bases outside the gene matches. For the CDR3, the DNA is TGCGCCAGCAGTCTGGAGGGACAGGGGGGCACTGAAGCTTTCTTT. Translated: CASSLEGQGGTEAFF. Variable domain in full (rest from reference TRBV5-1 and TRBJ1-1): KAGVTQTPRYLIKTRGQQVTLSCSPISGHRSVSWYQQTPGQGLQFLFEYFSETQRNKGNFPGRFSGRQFSNSRSEMNVSTLELGDSALYLCASSLEGQGGTEAFFGQGTRLTVV.

Only a few counts were recorded for this clone. The chain links TRBV4-3 to TRBJ2-1, with D maybe TRBD2 (6 bases). The germline CDR1 and CDR2 sequences are LGHNA and YSLEER. V was cut by 2 bases and J by 4 bases, with 15 bases left in between. This CDR3 comprises 16 residues. The CDR3 protein is CASSQIYGGNYNEQFF. The CDR3 DNA follows: TGCGCCAGCAGCCAAATTTACGGGGGAAATTACAATGAGCAGTTCTTC.

The chain recombines TRBV5-8 with TRBJ1-5, with a tentative D call TRBD1 (6 bases). The CDR3 runs to 13 residues. Trimming took 5 bases from V and 4 from J, leaving 10 bases between them. The V gene's germline CDR1 is SGHTS and CDR2 YDEGEE. Written as DNA, the CDR3 is TGTGCCAGCAGTTGGGACAAAAATCAGCCCCAGCATTTT. Amino acid sequence: CASSWDKNQPQHF.

The V and J genes are TRBV28 and TRBJ1-2; tentatively, D is TRBD1 (5 bases). Trimming pared 5 bases from V and 8 bases from J, leaving 15 bases between. The CDR3 has 13 residues. Germline V CDR1 and CDR2: MDHEN, SYDVKM. CDR3 loop: CASSQWGPWGYTF. Here the CDR3 DNA reads TGTGCCAGCAGTCAGTGGGGCCCCTGGGGCTACACCTTC.

The gene calls are TRBV30 and TRBJ1-4, with TRBD1 matching 8 bases. This CDR3 has 15 amino acids. Germline CDR1 reads GTSNPN; CDR2 reads SVGIG (reference sequence). V gave up 3 bases and J gave up 4 bases; unmatched junction bases: 7. The CDR3 loop reads CAWRGSGGVNEKLFF. The CDR3 DNA reads as TGTGCCTGGAGGGGCTCAGGGGGCGTTAATGAAAAACTGTTTTTT.

V usage is TRBV4-2 and J usage is TRBJ2-7; D may be TRBD2 (5 bases). The CDR3 sequence is 14 residues long. V shed 3 bases and J shed 6 bases, with 15 bases lying between them. Germline assignment: CDR1 LGHNA and CDR2 YNFKEQ. The CDR3 sequence: CASSHTPPGSEQYF. DNA for the CDR3: TGTGCCAGCAGCCACACCCCCCCGGGGTCCGAGCAGTACTTC.

Only a few counts were recorded for this clone. V and J are TRBV4-1 and TRBJ1-5, with 8 bases aligning to TRBD1. Per the germline V gene, CDR1 is MGHRA and CDR2 is YSYEKL. Unmatched junction bases numbered 10, after V lost 4 bases and J lost 5 bases. This CDR3 has 16 residues. CDR3 coding DNA: TGCGCCAGCAGCCCTCGGGCAGGGGGCGGTTATCAGCCCCAGCATTTT. Translated, it gives CASSPRAGGGYQPQHF.

CDR3 DNA sequence: TGTGCCAGCAGCAAAGTGCGTGAAGCTTTCTTT. Translation: CASSKVREAFF. This chain links TRBV21-1 with TRBJ1-1. TRBV21-1 is given as a pseudogene. This CDR3 spans 11 amino acids.